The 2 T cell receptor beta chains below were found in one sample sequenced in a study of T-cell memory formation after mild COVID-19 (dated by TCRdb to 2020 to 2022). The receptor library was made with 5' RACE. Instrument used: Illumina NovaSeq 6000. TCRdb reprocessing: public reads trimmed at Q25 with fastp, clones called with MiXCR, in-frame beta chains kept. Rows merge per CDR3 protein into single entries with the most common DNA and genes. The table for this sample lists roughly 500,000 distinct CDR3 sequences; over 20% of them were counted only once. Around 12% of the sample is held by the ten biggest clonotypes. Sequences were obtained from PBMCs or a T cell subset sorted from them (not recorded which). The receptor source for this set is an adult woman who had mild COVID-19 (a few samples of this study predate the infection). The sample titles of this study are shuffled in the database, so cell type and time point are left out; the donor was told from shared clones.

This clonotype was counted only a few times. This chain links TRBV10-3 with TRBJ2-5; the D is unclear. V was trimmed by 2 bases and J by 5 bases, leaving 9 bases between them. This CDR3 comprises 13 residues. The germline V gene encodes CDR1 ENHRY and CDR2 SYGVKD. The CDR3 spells CAISEAASETQYF. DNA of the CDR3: TGTGCCATCAGTGAGGCAGCGTCGGAGACCCAGTACTTC.

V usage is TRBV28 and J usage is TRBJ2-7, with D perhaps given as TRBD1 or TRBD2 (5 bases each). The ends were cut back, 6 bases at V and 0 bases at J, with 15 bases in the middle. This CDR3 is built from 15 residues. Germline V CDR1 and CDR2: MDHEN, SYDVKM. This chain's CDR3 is CASRKPREFSYEQYF. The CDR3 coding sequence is TGTGCCAGCAGAAAGCCCAGGGAGTTCTCCTACGAGCAGTACTTC.